This is a list of T cell receptor beta chains from one sample in a study of OX40 agonist ivuxolimab in advanced cancers. Profiling relied on immunoSEQ multiplex PCR, and the TCRdb table lists in-frame clones only, not all of them. Of approximately 49,000 clones listed, 85% are singletons. Here the sequenced sample was CD4+ or CD8+ T cells sorted from blood, taken in a trial of the OX40 agonist ivuxolimab. The receptor set was obtained from an adult with an advanced solid tumor such as melanoma, head and neck, liver or kidney cancer. CDR3s leave out the opening cysteine and the closing phenylalanine or tryptophan. Each record gives: CDR3 protein, clone size, V gene. Clone size is given for some rows only: seen once, a few or many times, or a class if the clone is expanded.

ASSEDGQGIYGYT	NA	TRBV9
ASSPGQGSTEAF	NA	TRBV4-3
ASSLQAGNTGELF	NA	TRBV7-6
ASSVGGTTDTQY	NA	TRBV9
ASSQADGGLAKNIQY	few	TRBV4-2
ASSAGRTGGQETQY	NA	TRBV9
ASSLQLSTEAF	NA	TRBV27
ASSVEGTGEHYGYT	NA	TRBV9
ASSLIQVTDTQY	NA	TRBV28
ASSVGGVNTGELF	NA	TRBV9
ASSHSPTSGSDTQY	NA	TRBV9
ASSQRQALNTEAF	medium-sized	TRBV14
ASSAEGVETQY	few	TRBV9
ASSPGTTNNQPQH	few	TRBV27
ASSGTGWNSPLH	NA	TRBV6-1
ASTTSGVYEQY	NA	TRBV14
ASSLEFTGANEKLF	NA	TRBV5-1
ASTKLGQGRNGYT	NA	TRBV14
ASSRGRTTDTQY	NA	TRBV10-1
ASSWNRRTEAF	few	TRBV6-5
ASSLGQGSRYT	NA	TRBV21-1
ASSPPGSNQPQH	NA	TRBV7-9
ASSYAGQRAGELF	once	TRBV6-6
AWSVGVGRHEQY	few	TRBV30
ASSQGPYGELF	NA	TRBV2
AISDSPSGTEAF	NA	TRBV10-3
ASSWTGRGETQY	NA	TRBV27
ASSFLGITGELF	NA	TRBV28
ASSLETGDTQY	NA	TRBV7-6
ASSFGSKNIQY	NA	TRBV27
ASSPRRQGVGDTEAF	NA	TRBV5-1
ASSITGVGANVLT	NA	TRBV5-4
ASSQERGKPLH	NA	TRBV4-3
SARPLGELF	once	TRBV20-1
ASSITASSKTDTQY	NA	TRBV19
ASSYVQPNTEAF	NA	TRBV6-5
ASSLETGDTQY	NA	TRBV7-2
ASSPTGVGANVLT	NA	TRBV7-9
ASSLGQTNEAF	few	TRBV27
ASSFMTGGLDTQY	NA	TRBV7-2
ASSQDEGDNEQF	NA	TRBV4-2
AWSPPQGVISYEQY	NA	TRBV30
ASQAGPGGDTQY	NA	TRBV7-8
ASSQDPGSDYGYT	NA	TRBV4-1
ASRGSSRETQY	NA	TRBV6-5
ASSVGLGGNQPQH	NA	TRBV9